The 16 T cell receptor beta chains below come from one sample, sequenced in a study. TCRdb independently ran MiXCR on the RT-PCR reads; one entry per CDR3 protein. The repertoire holds about 700,000 distinct CDR3 sequences, with 14% as singletons. The sample was memory CD4+ T cells from blood. Source of these receptors: a female donor in good health, serving as a healthy control.

This clonotype was counted between two and nine times. This chain uses TRBV24-1 with TRBJ2-3; D unclear. Trimming pared 5 bases from V and 0 bases from J, leaving 11 bases between. The CDR3 contains 15 residues. Germline CDR1 and CDR2: KGHDR and SFDVKD. The CDR3 here is CATSGGLESTDTQYF. CDR3 nucleotides: TGTGCCACCAGTGGTGGGCTTGAGAGCACAGATACGCAGTATTTT.

The table lists this clonotype with many counts. This chain links TRBV10-3 with TRBJ2-1, with D tentatively TRBD2 (6 bases). The CDR3 has 13 amino acids. V shed 10 bases and J shed 1 base, with 11 bases lying between them. CDR1 is ENHRY, CDR2 SYGVKD, per germline. CDR3 sequence (DNA): TGTGCCACCCGGGACTCGTCCTACAATGAGCAGTTCTTC. Its protein product is CATRDSSYNEQFF.

This clonotype came up a few times. The chain combines TRBV12-3 or TRBV12-4 with TRBJ2-5; D is uncertain. The CDR3 contains 13 residues. Trimming pared 6 bases from V and 4 bases from J, leaving 12 bases between. This chain's CDR3 is CASSPWVGETQYF. CDR3 DNA: TGTGCCAGCAGCCCGTGGGTTGGAGAGACCCAGTACTTC.

The rearrangement links TRBV30 to TRBJ2-5, with 10 bases lining up with TRBD2. V lost 2 bases, J lost 4 bases, and 1 base stayed unmatched. Germline values: CDR1 GTSNPN, CDR2 SVGIG (reference sequence). The CDR3 runs 13 residues. The CDR3 DNA sequence: TGTGCCTGGAGTCGACTAGCGGGAGAGACCCAGTACTTC. It translates to CAWSRLAGETQYF.

CDR3 region: CASSPRQAFSGELFF. The DNA for the CDR3 is TGTGCCAGCTCACCAAGACAGGCCTTTTCCGGGGAGCTGTTTTTT. V and J are TRBV18 and TRBJ2-2, with D perhaps TRBD1 (6 bases). Per germline, CDR1 KGHSH and CDR2 LQKENI. V lost 2 bases, J lost 6 bases, and 13 bases lay in between. The CDR3 totals 15 residues.

The CDR3, as DNA: TGCGCCAGCAGCCCGAAAGCAGCTAGCACAGATACGCAGTATTTT. Protein sequence: CASSPKAASTDTQYF. V and J are TRBV5-1 and TRBJ2-3; D remains unclear. The V and J ends lost 4 bases and 0 bases respectively, with 12 bases between them. CDR3 length: 15 residues. Germline V gene sequence: CDR1 SGHRS, CDR2 YFSETQ.

This clonotype occurred many times. The chain has TRBV6-5 and TRBJ2-7, with D unresolved. Trimming cost V 8 bases and J 5 bases, with 10 bases left between them. Germline V gene sequence: CDR1 MNHEY, CDR2 SVGAGI. This CDR3 has 11 residues. In DNA form, the CDR3 reads TGTGCCAGCGCGGCCTTCCACGAGCAGTACTTC. Protein sequence: CASAAFHEQYF.

This clonotype has a count of ten or more. The chain couples TRBV6-5 to TRBJ2-7; D ambiguous. The germline gives CDR1 MNHEY, CDR2 SVGAGI. The CDR3 runs to 13 residues. V was cut by 0 bases and J by 5 bases, with 8 bases left in between. In nucleotides, the CDR3 is TGTGCCAGCAGTTACTCGAGTTACCACGAGCAGTACTTC. This encodes CASSYSSYHEQYF.

This clonotype has a handful of counts. J is TRBJ1-6 and V is TRBV7-2, with D uncertain. V was trimmed by 7 bases and J by 9 bases, leaving 10 bases between them. Germline CDR1 SGHTA, CDR2 FQGNSA. The CDR3 is 12 amino acids. The CDR3 nucleotides are TGTGCCAGCACCCGAAGCTCTTCACCCCTCCACTTT. It is translated as CASTRSSSPLHF.

This clonotype has a count of ten or more. The chain joins TRBV25-1 to TRBJ2-7; D is unclear. Germline values: CDR1 MGHDK, CDR2 SYGVNS. V lost 1 base and J 3 bases, leaving 4 bases between the germline ends. The CDR3 extends over 12 amino acids. The CDR3 bases are TGTGCCAGCAGTGAATTGGGCTACGAGCAGTACTTC. This gives the protein CASSELGYEQYF.

This clonotype was observed at least ten times. The chain joins TRBV5-1 to TRBJ2-3; 9 nucleotides align to TRBD2. CDR1 and CDR2 (germline): SGHRS, YFSETQ. The CDR3 has 14 amino acids. Losses at the gene ends were 4 bases for V and 5 bases for J; bases not matched to a gene: 5. As DNA, the CDR3 is TGCGCCAGCAGCCCAGCGGGGGGAGGAGATACGCAGTATTTT. As protein: CASSPAGGGDTQYF.

This clonotype was observed a few times. This rearrangement joins TRBV5-6 to TRBJ2-7, with 8 bases matching TRBD2. The V gene's germline CDR1 is SGHDT and CDR2 YYEEEE. This CDR3 region has 13 residues. Trimming took 5 bases from V and 2 from J; bases not matched to a gene: 3. The CDR3 DNA follows: TGTGCCAGCAGAGGCGGGAGGACCTACGAGCAGTACTTC. It is translated as CASRGGRTYEQYF.

Ten or more counts support this clonotype. The junction does not match germline at one end; this may be a read error. CDR3 region: CASSSGTGEVRVSF. The CDR3 DNA follows: TGTGCCAGCAGCTCCGGGACAGGGGAAGTTCGAGTGTCTTTC. V is TRBV7-8 and J is TRBJ1-2; 10 bases fit TRBD1. The CDR3 runs to 14 residues. Per the germline V gene, CDR1 is SGHVS and CDR2 is FQNEAQ.

At least ten counts were recorded for this clonotype. V and J are TRBV6-6 and TRBJ2-7, with D tentatively TRBD1 or TRBD2 (6 bases each). This CDR3 is 12 amino acids long. Trimming took off 5 bases at V and 6 bases at J, with 11 bases between the two ends. Germline assignment: CDR1 MNHNY and CDR2 SVGAGI (reference sequence). The CDR3 sequence: CASSEGGSEQYF. The CDR3, as DNA: TGTGCCAGCAGTGAGGGGGGTAGCGAGCAGTACTTC.

This clonotype appeared a few times. The chain uses TRBV6-5 and TRBJ2-1; possibly TRBD2 for D (5 bases). The ends were cut back, 6 bases at V and 7 bases at J, with 13 bases in the middle. Per germline, CDR1 MNHEY and CDR2 SVGAGI. This CDR3 is 13 amino acids long. The CDR3: CASRSRPGNEQFF. The CDR3 region has the DNA TGTGCCAGCAGATCCCGACCGGGGAATGAGCAGTTCTTC.

In its sample, this clonotype was seen a few times. The genes are TRBV5-1 and TRBJ1-1; D is ambiguous. There are 16 residues in the CDR3. The ends were cut back, 2 bases at V and 0 bases at J, with 14 bases in the middle. Germline values: CDR1 SGHRS, CDR2 YFSETQ. CDR3: CASSLGKGSMNTEAFF. The CDR3 DNA reads TGCGCCAGCAGCTTAGGTAAGGGTTCAATGAACACTGAAGCTTTCTTT.